A single sample gave rise to the 31 T cell receptor beta chains below, sequenced in a study of regulatory T cells in long-lasting Graves disease. Both iRepertoire HTBI primers and Arm-PCR of CDR3 regions were used to build the TCR beta libraries. TCRdb recomputed calls from the multiplex PCR reads with MiXCR, one row per CDR3 protein. Here the sample spans a few hundred thousand distinct CDR3 sequences, just over 20% being singletons. Regarding time point: newly diagnosed GD, antithyroid drugs for less than 3 months. RNA isolated from PBMCs was used to make the TCR library. Sequencing was performed on peripheral blood mononuclear cells (PBMCs), taken at new diagnosis, from a patient treated with antithyroid drugs. All receptors derive from a female donor with Graves disease.

In this sample, this clonotype turned up many times. This chain connects TRBV30 to TRBJ1-5; unclear D gene. The V end was cut by 2 bases, the J end by 0 bases, with 11 bases between. The CDR3 length is 15 residues. Looked up from germline, CDR1 is GTSNPN and CDR2 is SVGIG (reference sequence). CDR3 DNA sequence: TGTGCCTGGAGTCTCGGTGAGGTTAGCAATCAGCCCCAGCATTTT. Translation: CAWSLGEVSNQPQHF.

To note about this clonotype: This likely came from a read error, as a far larger clone is one base away. This rearrangement joins TRBV7-3 to TRBJ2-3; D may be TRBD1 (5 bases). This CDR3 region has 15 residues. Germline lookup yields CDR1 SGHTA and CDR2 FQGTGA. For the CDR3, the DNA is TGTGCCAGCAGCTTAGAATTCTACGACAGAGATAAGCAGTATTTT. Its protein is CASSLEFYDRDKQYF.

This clonotype was seen at least ten times. The chain carries TRBV20-1 and TRBJ2-7; D might be TRBD2 (6 bases). CDR1 DFQATT and CDR2 SNEGSKA come from the germline V gene (reference sequence). Trimming took 6 bases from V and 2 from J, leaving 11 bases between them. The CDR3 has 12 residues. The CDR3 nucleotides read TGCAGTGCGCAGCCGGGAGCCTACGAGCAGTACTTC. Translating it yields CSAQPGAYEQYF.

Ten or more counts support this clonotype. This rearrangement joins TRBV12-3 or TRBV12-4 to TRBJ1-1; no firm D call. This CDR3 has 12 amino acids. The V end was cut by 6 bases, the J end by 4 bases, with 9 bases between. The CDR3 sequence is CASREVGTEAFF. The CDR3 DNA follows: TGTGCCAGCAGGGAGGTAGGCACTGAAGCTTTCTTT.

This clonotype was found many times. The gene calls are TRBV7-3 and TRBJ2-1; D remains ambiguous. CDR3 length equals 13 residues. Germline CDR1 and CDR2: SGHTA and FQGTGA. Trimming left V 5 bases short and J 10 bases short, with 15 bases between. This chain's CDR3 is CASSPVQLGEQFF. The DNA for the CDR3 is TGTGCCAGCAGCCCAGTTCAGTTGGGCGAGCAGTTCTTC. The full variable domain, rest sourced from reference TRBV7-3 and TRBJ2-1, is GAGVSQTPSNKVTEKGKYVELRCDPISGHTALYWYRQSLGQGPEFLIYFQGTGAADDSGLPNDRFFAVRPEGSVSTLKIQRTERGDSAVYLCASSPVQLGEQFFGPGTRLTVL.

This clonotype has ten or more counts. V usage is TRBV7-9 and J usage is TRBJ1-1; 7 bases are shared with TRBD1. CDR1 and CDR2 (germline): SEHNR, FQNEAQ (reference sequence). V gave up 0 bases and J gave up 4 bases; unmatched junction bases: 2. The CDR3 extends over 14 amino acids. The CDR3 loop is CASSLAPGGTEAFF. The DNA for the CDR3 is TGTGCCAGCAGCTTAGCGCCAGGGGGCACTGAAGCTTTCTTT.

In this sample, this clonotype turned up many times. This chain joins TRBV6-1 and TRBJ2-3; a possible D gene is TRBD2 (6 bases). This CDR3 is built from 12 residues. Germline-derived CDR1 and CDR2 are MNHNS and SASEGT. Trimming cost V 6 bases and J 4 bases, with 8 bases left between them. CDR3 DNA: TGTGCCAGCAGGACTAGTCCAGATACGCAGTATTTT. Protein: CASRTSPDTQYF.

This clonotype has more than one count but fewer than ten. The rearrangement uses TRBV28 and TRBJ1-2, with 7 bases matching TRBD1. Per the germline V gene, CDR1 is MDHEN and CDR2 is SYDVKM. The trim removed 5 bases at V and 4 bases at J, leaving 4 bases unmatched. The CDR3 extends over 13 amino acids. The CDR3 DNA reads TGTGCCAGCAGTCGGGACAGTTCCTATGGCTACACCTTC. This translates into CASSRDSSYGYTF.

The table lists this clonotype with many counts. The rearrangement uses TRBV2 and TRBJ1-1; D is uncertain. Germline CDR1 and CDR2: SNHLY and FYNNEI. The CDR3 extends over 13 amino acids. V shed 7 bases and J shed 8 bases, with 17 bases lying between them. The CDR3 reads CASMAPPIGEAFF. CDR3 coding DNA: TGTGCCAGCATGGCGCCCCCTATAGGGGAAGCTTTCTTT. The full variable domain, rest sourced from reference TRBV2 and TRBJ1-1, is EPEVTQTPSHQVTQMGQEVILRCVPISNHLYFYWYRQILGQKVEFLVSFYNNEISEKSEIFDDQFSVERPDGSNFTLKIRSTKLEDSAMYFCASMAPPIGEAFFGQGTRLTVV.

This clonotype has a count of ten or more. The chain has TRBV20-1 and TRBJ1-4, with D perhaps matching TRBD1 (5 bases). This CDR3 contains 15 residues. Germline lookup yields CDR1 DFQATT and CDR2 SNEGSKA (reference sequence). The V end lost 0 bases, the J end lost 8 bases, and 16 bases lay between the germline ends. CDR3 sequence reads: CSARDISGEGEKLFF. CDR3 coding DNA: TGCAGTGCTAGAGATATTTCGGGGGAAGGAGAAAAACTGTTTTTT.

This clonotype was observed many times. The rearrangement links TRBV24-1 to TRBJ2-5; 7 bases are shared with TRBD1. In germline, CDR1 is KGHDR, CDR2 SFDVKD. CDR3 length: 16 residues. V gave up 0 bases and J gave up 5 bases; unmatched junction bases: 8. CDR3 sequence reads: CATSDLGDRDGETQYF. Here the CDR3 DNA reads TGTGCCACCAGTGATTTGGGTGACAGGGACGGGGAGACCCAGTACTTC.

V gene TRBV20-1 combines with J gene TRBJ1-1, with D perhaps TRBD1 (5 bases). CDR1 and CDR2 from the germline V gene are DFQATT and SNEGSKA (reference sequence). Trimming cost V 6 bases and J 1 base, with 18 bases left between them. The CDR3 covers 15 residues. The CDR3 nucleotides read TGCAGTGCAAACGGGGGGGGGAGATCGAACACTGAAGCTTTCTTT. Translating gives CSANGGGRSNTEAFF.

There are a few counts of this clonotype. This likely reflects a read error, since a far larger clone is one base away. The rearrangement joins TRBV5-5 to TRBJ2-7; weak D call: TRBD2 (5 bases). The CDR3 is 13 amino acids. V was trimmed by 2 bases and J by 6 bases, leaving 12 bases between them. The germline CDR1 and CDR2 sequences are SGHKS and YYEKEE (reference sequence). The chain's CDR3 is CASSFEAAGEQYF. The CDR3 DNA sequence: TGTGCCAGCAGCTTCGAGGCGGCGGGCGAGCAGTACTTC.

This clonotype appeared many times. The chain joins TRBV11-2 to TRBJ1-1; no definite D call. The V and J ends lost 1 base and 3 bases respectively, with 12 bases between them. The germline V gene encodes CDR1 SGHAT and CDR2 FQNNGV. This CDR3 has 15 amino acids. The CDR3 protein is CASSLGIAVHTEAFF. The CDR3 region has the DNA TGTGCCAGCAGCTTAGGAATCGCAGTCCACACTGAAGCTTTCTTT.

This clonotype was observed at least ten times. This chain links TRBV28 with TRBJ1-6, with a tentative D call TRBD1 (6 bases). Germline assignment: CDR1 MDHEN and CDR2 SYDVKM. V lost 2 bases and J 9 bases, leaving 14 bases between the germline ends. This CDR3 has 15 amino acids. Here the CDR3 reads CASSLGGQGASPLHF. The CDR3 region has the DNA TGTGCCAGCAGTTTAGGGGGGCAGGGTGCTTCACCCCTCCACTTT.

Worth noting for this clonotype: A read error is possible here, since a much larger clone lies one base away. CDR3 protein: CSADSGGGTLGTDTQYF. The CDR3 DNA follows: TGCAGCGCTGATTCCGGGGGGGGAACCCTCGGGACAGATACGCAGTATTTT. The genes are TRBV29-1 and TRBJ2-3, with TRBD2 matching 8 bases. The germline gives CDR1 SQVTM, CDR2 ANQGSEA. This CDR3 spans 17 amino acids. Trimming removed 7 bases from V and 3 bases from J; junction bases left unmatched: 18.

Of note for this clonotype: This probably arose from a read error, given a far larger clone one base away. V usage is TRBV7-2 and J usage is TRBJ2-3; 8 positions match TRBD1. Germline loops: CDR1 SGHTA, CDR2 FQGNSA. The V segment lost 3 bases and the J segment 2 bases; nucleotides outside the gene matches: 7. The CDR3 has 16 residues. CDR3 bases: TGTGCCAGCAGCTTCCTGGACAGGGCAAACACAGATACGCAGTATTTT. It specifies CASSFLDRANTDTQYF.

To note about this clonotype: Possible read error: a much larger clone is one base away. The chain has TRBV7-3 and TRBJ1-5; D uncertain. CDR3 length: 14 residues. Looked up from germline, CDR1 is SGHTA and CDR2 is FQGTGA. The ends were cut back, 2 bases at V and 3 bases at J, with 8 bases in the middle. The CDR3 here is CASSLAGNNQPQHF. The CDR3 region has the DNA TGTGCCAGCAGCTTAGCGGGGAACAATCAGCCCCAGCATTTT.

This clonotype was detected ten times or more. V gene TRBV6-2 or TRBV6-3 combines with J gene TRBJ1-5; 11 bases map to TRBD1. Germline loops: CDR1 MNHEY, CDR2 SVGEGT. V lost 5 bases to trimming and J lost 2 bases; unmatched junction nucleotides: 8. This CDR3 has 17 residues. CDR3 amino acids: CASSRDRGVWGNQPQHF. The CDR3 coding sequence is TGTGCCAGCAGTCGGGACAGGGGGGTTTGGGGCAATCAGCCCCAGCATTTT.

This clonotype occurred many times. The rearrangement uses TRBV7-3 and TRBJ2-1; 9 bases are shared with TRBD2. The germline V gene has CDR1 SGHTA and CDR2 FQGTGA. The V segment lost 1 base and the J segment 4 bases; nucleotides outside the gene matches: 2. The CDR3 is made up of 15 amino acids. In DNA form, the CDR3 reads TGTGCCAGCAGCTTAAGCGGGGGGGAGTACAATGAGCAGTTCTTC. Protein sequence: CASSLSGGEYNEQFF.

As concerns this clonotype: An end of the junction differs from the germline gene, which may be a read error. The chain employs TRBV6-2 or TRBV6-3 and TRBJ2-7; 9 nucleotides match TRBD2. This CDR3 region has 15 residues. The germline gives CDR1 MNHEY, CDR2 SVGEGT. CDR3 protein: CAISSTTREGYEQYF. In DNA, the CDR3 is TGTGCCATCAGTTCCACTACGCGGGAGGGGTACGAGCAGTACTTC.

This clonotype was detected only a few times. V and J are TRBV5-1 and TRBJ2-1; 11 bases fit TRBD2. V shed 6 bases, J shed 4 bases, and the junction held 0 bases outside the gene matches. Germline CDR1 SGHRS, CDR2 YFSETQ. CDR3 size: 13 residues. The CDR3 protein is CASTSGRYNEQFF. In DNA form, the CDR3 reads TGCGCCAGCACTAGCGGGAGGTACAATGAGCAGTTCTTC.

This clonotype has ten or more counts. The chain employs TRBV6-2 or TRBV6-3 and TRBJ2-3; 9 positions match TRBD1. The CDR3 covers 16 residues. V lost 2 bases and J lost 0; bases outside the gene matches: 3. Germline CDR1 MNHEY, CDR2 SVGEGT. The CDR3 region is CASSYGTGTSTDTQYF. CDR3 coding DNA: TGTGCCAGCAGTTACGGGACAGGGACAAGCACAGATACGCAGTATTTT.

Remarks on this clonotype: A much more abundant neighbour one base away suggests this may be a read error. The rearrangement joins TRBV20-1 to TRBJ2-1, with 7 nucleotides matching TRBD2. This CDR3 spans 14 amino acids. Germline CDR1 DFQATT, CDR2 SNEGSKA (reference sequence). The CDR3, as DNA: TGCAGTGCCAAAGCGGGAAGCCTCTACAATGAGCAGTTATTC. It yields the protein CSAKAGSLYNEQLF.

As to this clonotype: A read error may account for a junction end that differs from germline. The chain employs TRBV12-3 or TRBV12-4 and TRBJ2-7; a weak D match, TRBD2 (7 bases). CDR3 size: 14 residues. CDR3 coding DNA: TGTACCAGCAGTCGTATGGGGGGGCTAGGCGAGCAGTACTTC. Its translation: CTSSRMGGLGEQYF.

The chain links TRBV11-1 to TRBJ2-1; the match to TRBD1 covers 7 bases. Germline values: CDR1 SGHAT, CDR2 FQDESV (reference sequence). Trimming removed 4 bases from V and 6 bases from J; junction bases left unmatched: 9. The CDR3 totals 15 residues. CDR3 coding DNA: TGTGCCAGCAGCTGGGGACATTCAGGGGGCAATGAGCAGTTCTTC. Protein product: CASSWGHSGGNEQFF. The full variable domain, rest sourced from reference TRBV11-1 and TRBJ2-1, is EAEVAQSPRYKITEKSQAVAFWCDPISGHATLYWYRQILGQGPELLVQFQDESVVDDSQLPKDRFSAERLKGVDSTLKIQPAELGDSAMYLCASSWGHSGGNEQFFGPGTRLTVL.

A word on this clonotype: A much more abundant neighbour one base away suggests this may be a read error. This chain joins TRBV10-3 and TRBJ1-3; D gene ambiguous. Deletions cut 3 bases from V and 4 bases from J, with 16 bases between. Germline-derived CDR1 and CDR2 are ENHRY and SYGVKD. The CDR3 extends over 16 amino acids. The CDR3 reads CAISDGRSGVGNTIYF. Written as DNA, the CDR3 is TGTGCCATCAGTGATGGCCGAAGCGGGGTCGGAAACACCATATATTTT.

This clonotype was seen repeatedly, ten times or more. This chain uses TRBV27 with TRBJ1-1; D is ambiguous. V lost 6 bases and J lost 4, with 12 bases in between. The CDR3 is 13 amino acids. The germline gives CDR1 MNHEY, CDR2 SMNVEV (reference sequence). Here the CDR3 reads CASRGFLGTEAFF. DNA of the CDR3: TGTGCCAGCAGAGGCTTTTTGGGCACTGAAGCTTTCTTT.

This clonotype occurred many times. The V and J genes are TRBV6-1 and TRBJ2-7; TRBD1 agrees at 7 bases. The CDR3 consists of 14 residues. Germline CDR1 reads MNHNS; CDR2 reads SASEGT. With 4 bases clipped from V and 0 bases from J, the junction kept 3 bases outside the gene matches. The CDR3 reads CASSADRSSYEQYF. CDR3 nucleotide sequence: TGTGCCAGCAGTGCGGACAGGAGCTCCTACGAGCAGTACTTC.

On this clonotype: Being one base from a much bigger clone, this may be a read error. This chain links TRBV11-2 with TRBJ2-3; unclear D gene. The assigned J gene may be wrong: the sequence end matches TRBJ2-5 better. Per germline, CDR1 SGHAT and CDR2 FQNNGV. The CDR3 has 12 residues. This CDR3 is CASSYPLATQYF. The CDR3 nucleotides read TGTGCCAGCAGTTACCCCCTCGCGACCCAGTACTTC.

There are many counts of this clonotype. The chain is built from TRBV11-2 and TRBJ2-1; 11 nucleotides line up with TRBD2. Germline CDR1 reads SGHAT; CDR2 reads FQNNGV. The CDR3 consists of 16 residues. V lost 0 bases, J lost 7 bases, and 5 bases stayed unmatched. CDR3 bases: TGTGCCAGCAGCTTAGATTTTACTAGCGGGAGAAATGAGCAGTTCTTC. It specifies CASSLDFTSGRNEQFF.